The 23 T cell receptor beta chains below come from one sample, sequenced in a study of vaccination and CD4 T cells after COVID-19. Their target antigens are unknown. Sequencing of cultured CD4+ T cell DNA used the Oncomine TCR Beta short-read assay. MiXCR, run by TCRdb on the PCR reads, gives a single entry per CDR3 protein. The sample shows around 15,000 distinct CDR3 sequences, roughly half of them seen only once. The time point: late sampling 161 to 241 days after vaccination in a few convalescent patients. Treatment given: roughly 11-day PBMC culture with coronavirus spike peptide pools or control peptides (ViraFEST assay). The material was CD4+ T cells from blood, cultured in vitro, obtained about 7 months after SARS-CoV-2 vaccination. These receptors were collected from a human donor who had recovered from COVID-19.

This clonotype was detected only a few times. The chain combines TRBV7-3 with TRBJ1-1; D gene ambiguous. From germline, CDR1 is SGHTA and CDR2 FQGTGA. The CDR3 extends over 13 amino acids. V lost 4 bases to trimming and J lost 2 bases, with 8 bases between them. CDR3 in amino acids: CASSYDGNTEAFF. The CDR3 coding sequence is TGTGCCAGCAGCTACGATGGAAACACTGAAGCTTTCTTT.

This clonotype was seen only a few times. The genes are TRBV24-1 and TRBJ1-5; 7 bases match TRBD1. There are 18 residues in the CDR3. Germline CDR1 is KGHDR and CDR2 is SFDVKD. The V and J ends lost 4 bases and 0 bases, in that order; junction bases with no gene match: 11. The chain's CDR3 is CATSDPTGDWDSNQPQHF. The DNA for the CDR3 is TGTGCCACCAGTGACCCTACAGGGGATTGGGATAGCAATCAGCCCCAGCATTTT.

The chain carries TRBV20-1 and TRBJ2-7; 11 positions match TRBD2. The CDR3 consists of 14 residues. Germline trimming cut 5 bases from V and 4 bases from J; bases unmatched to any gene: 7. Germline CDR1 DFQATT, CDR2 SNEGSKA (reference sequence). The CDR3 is CSAGPSGRRYEQYF. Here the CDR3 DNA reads TGCAGTGCTGGCCCTAGCGGGAGGAGGTACGAGCAGTACTTC.

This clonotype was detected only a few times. The CDR3 region is CSARDLAGRLYNEQFF. CDR3 bases: TGCAGTGCTAGGGATCTAGCGGGGCGACTCTACAATGAGCAGTTCTTC. The rearrangement joins TRBV20-1 to TRBJ2-1; 9 bases match TRBD2. Trimming at V came to 3 bases and at J to 3 bases, leaving 9 bases not matched to a gene. CDR1 and CDR2 from the germline V gene are DFQATT and SNEGSKA (reference sequence). The CDR3 runs to 16 residues.

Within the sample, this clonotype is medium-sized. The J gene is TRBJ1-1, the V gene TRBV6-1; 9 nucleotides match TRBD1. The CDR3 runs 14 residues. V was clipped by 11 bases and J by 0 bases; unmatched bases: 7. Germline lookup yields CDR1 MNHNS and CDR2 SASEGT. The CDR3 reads CAVRDRDLNTEAFF. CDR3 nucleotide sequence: TGTGCCGTCCGGGACAGGGACCTGAACACTGAAGCTTTCTTT.

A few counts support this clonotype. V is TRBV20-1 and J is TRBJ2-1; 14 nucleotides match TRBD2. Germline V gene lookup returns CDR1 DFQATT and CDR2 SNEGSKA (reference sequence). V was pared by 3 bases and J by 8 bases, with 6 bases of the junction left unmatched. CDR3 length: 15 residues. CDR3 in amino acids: CSASGGLAGVYEQFF. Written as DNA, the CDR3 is TGCAGTGCTAGCGGGGGACTAGCGGGAGTCTATGAGCAGTTCTTC.

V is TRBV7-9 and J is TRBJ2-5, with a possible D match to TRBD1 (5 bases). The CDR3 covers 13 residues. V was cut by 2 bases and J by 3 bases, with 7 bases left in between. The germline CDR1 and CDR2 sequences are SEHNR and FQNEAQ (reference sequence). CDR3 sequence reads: CASSLSREETQYF. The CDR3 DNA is TGTGCCAGCAGCTTATCCAGGGAAGAGACCCAGTACTTC. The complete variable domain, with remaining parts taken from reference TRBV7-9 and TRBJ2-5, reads DTGVSQNPRHKITKRGQNVTFRCDPISEHNRLYWYRQTLGQGPEFLTYFQNEAQLEKSRLLSDRFSAERPKGSFSTLEIQRTEQGDSAMYLCASSLSREETQYFGPGTRLLVL.

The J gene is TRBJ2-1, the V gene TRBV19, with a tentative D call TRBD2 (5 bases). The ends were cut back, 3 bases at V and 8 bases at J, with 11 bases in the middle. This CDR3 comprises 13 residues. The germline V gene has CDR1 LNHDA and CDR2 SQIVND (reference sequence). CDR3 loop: CASSITGSDEQFF. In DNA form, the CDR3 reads TGTGCCAGTAGTATTACGGGGAGCGATGAGCAGTTCTTC.

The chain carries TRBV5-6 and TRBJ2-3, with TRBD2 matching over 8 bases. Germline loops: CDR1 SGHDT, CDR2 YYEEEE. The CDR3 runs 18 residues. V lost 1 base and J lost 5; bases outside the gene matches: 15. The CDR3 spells CASSLSLTSGAGVDTQYF. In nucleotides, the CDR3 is TGTGCCAGCAGCTTGAGTCTGACATCCGGAGCGGGGGTAGATACGCAGTATTTT. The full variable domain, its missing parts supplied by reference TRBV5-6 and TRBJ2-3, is DAGVTQSPTHLIKTRGQQVTLRCSPKSGHDTVSWYQQALGQGPQFIFQYYEEEERQRGNFPDRFSGHQFPNYSSELNVNALLLGDSALYLCASSLSLTSGAGVDTQYFGPGTRLTVL.

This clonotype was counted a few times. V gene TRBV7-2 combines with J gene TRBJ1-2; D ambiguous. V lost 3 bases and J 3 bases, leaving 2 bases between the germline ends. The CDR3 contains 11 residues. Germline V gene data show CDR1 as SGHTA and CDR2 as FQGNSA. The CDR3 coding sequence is TGTGCCAGCAGCTTTCACTATGGCTACACCTTC. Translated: CASSFHYGYTF.

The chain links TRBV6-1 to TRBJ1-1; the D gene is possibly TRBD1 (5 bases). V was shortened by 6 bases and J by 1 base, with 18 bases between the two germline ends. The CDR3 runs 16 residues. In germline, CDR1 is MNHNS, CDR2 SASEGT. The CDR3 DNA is TGTGCCAGCAGGGGGCGGACAAGGCTATCGAACACTGAAGCTTTCTTT. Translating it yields CASRGRTRLSNTEAFF.

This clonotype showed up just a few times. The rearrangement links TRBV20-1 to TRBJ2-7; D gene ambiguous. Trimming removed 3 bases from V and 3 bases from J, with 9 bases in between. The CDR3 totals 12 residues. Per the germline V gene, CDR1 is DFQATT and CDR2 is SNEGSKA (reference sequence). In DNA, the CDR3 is TGCAGTGCTAGTACGAGCAGCTACGAGCAGTACTTC. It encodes CSASTSSYEQYF.

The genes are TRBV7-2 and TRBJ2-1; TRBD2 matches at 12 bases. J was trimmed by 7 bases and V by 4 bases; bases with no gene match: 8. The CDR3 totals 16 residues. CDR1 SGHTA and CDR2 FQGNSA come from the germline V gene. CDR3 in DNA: TGTGCCAGCAGCTCTCTCGGACTAGCGGGACGGAATGAGCAGTTCTTC. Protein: CASSSLGLAGRNEQFF.

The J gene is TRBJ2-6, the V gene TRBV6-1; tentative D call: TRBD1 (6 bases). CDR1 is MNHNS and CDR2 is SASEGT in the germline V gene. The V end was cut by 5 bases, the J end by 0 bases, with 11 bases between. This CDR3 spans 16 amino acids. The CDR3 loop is CASSNTGTSGANVLTF. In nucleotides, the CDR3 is TGTGCCAGCAGTAACACAGGGACCTCTGGGGCCAACGTCCTGACTTTC.

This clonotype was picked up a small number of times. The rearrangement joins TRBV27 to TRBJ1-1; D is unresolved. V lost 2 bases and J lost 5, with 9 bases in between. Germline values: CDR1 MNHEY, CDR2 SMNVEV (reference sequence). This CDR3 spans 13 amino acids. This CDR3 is CASSLGGGTEAFF. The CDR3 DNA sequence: TGTGCCAGCAGTTTAGGAGGAGGGACTGAAGCTTTCTTT.

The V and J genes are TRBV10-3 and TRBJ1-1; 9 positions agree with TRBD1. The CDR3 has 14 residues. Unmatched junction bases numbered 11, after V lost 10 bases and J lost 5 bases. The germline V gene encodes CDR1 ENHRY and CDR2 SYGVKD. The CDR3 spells CASRDREWNTEAFF. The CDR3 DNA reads TGTGCCAGCCGGGACAGGGAGTGGAATACTGAAGCTTTCTTT.

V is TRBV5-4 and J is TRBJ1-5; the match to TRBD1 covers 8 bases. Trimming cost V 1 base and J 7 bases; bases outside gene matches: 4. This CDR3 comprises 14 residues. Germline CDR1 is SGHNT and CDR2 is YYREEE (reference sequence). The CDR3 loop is CASSLSGGGQPQHF. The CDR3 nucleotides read TGTGCCAGCAGCTTGTCAGGGGGCGGCCAGCCCCAGCATTTT.

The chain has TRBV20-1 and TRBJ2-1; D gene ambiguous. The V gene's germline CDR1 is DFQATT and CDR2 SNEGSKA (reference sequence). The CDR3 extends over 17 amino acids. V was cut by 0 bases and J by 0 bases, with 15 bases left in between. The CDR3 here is CSARDFGPFSSYNEQFF. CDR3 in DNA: TGCAGTGCTAGAGATTTCGGGCCCTTTAGCTCCTACAATGAGCAGTTCTTC.

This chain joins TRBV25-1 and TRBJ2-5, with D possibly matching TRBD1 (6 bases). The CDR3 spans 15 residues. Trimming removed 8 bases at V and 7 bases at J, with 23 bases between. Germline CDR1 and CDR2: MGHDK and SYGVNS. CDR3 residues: CASVDTGTGRGTQYF. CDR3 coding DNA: TGTGCCAGCGTGGATACAGGGACGGGCCGAGGGACCCAGTACTTC.

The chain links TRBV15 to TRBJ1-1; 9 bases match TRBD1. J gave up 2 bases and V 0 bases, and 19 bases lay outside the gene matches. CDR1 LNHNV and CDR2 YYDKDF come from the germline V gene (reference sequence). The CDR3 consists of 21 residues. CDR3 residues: CATSRDPGTGSTLNLNTEAFF. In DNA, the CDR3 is TGTGCCACCAGCAGAGACCCCGGGACAGGGTCCACACTTAACCTCAACACTGAAGCTTTCTTT.

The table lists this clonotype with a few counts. The chain's CDR3 is CASSSQGQSYNEQFF. The CDR3 nucleotides are TGTGCCAGCAGCTCACAGGGCCAGTCCTACAATGAGCAGTTCTTC. This chain uses TRBV7-2 with TRBJ2-1; a possible D gene is TRBD1 (6 bases). This CDR3 region has 15 residues. Per the germline V gene, CDR1 is SGHTA and CDR2 is FQGNSA. With 4 bases removed from V and 1 base from J, the gap between germline ends came to 11 bases.

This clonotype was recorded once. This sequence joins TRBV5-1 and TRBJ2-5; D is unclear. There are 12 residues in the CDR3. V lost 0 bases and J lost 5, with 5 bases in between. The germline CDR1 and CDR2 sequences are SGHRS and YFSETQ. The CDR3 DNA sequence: TGCGCCAGCAGCTTGGCATTGGAGACCCAGTACTTC. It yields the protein CASSLALETQYF.

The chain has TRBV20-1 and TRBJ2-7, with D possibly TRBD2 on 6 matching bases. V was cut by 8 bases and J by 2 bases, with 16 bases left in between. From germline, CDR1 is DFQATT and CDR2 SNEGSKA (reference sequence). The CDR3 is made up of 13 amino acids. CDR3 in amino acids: CSPGGQPTYEQYF. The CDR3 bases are TGCAGTCCTGGAGGGCAGCCAACCTACGAGCAGTACTTC.